The 23 T cell receptor beta chains listed next were all sequenced from one sample in a study of post-analysis software for immune sequencing data. Regarding the study as a whole: Comparison of patients with controls showed four or five TRBV segments more frequent in patients, TRBV5-6, TRBV5-1 and TRBV20-1 among them.

Their antigen targets remain unknown. TCR beta libraries were prepared from cDNA with unique molecular identifiers. TCRdb re-analysed the PCR reads in MiXCR, keeping a single row per CDR3 protein. The sample includes around 710,000 distinct CDR3 sequences, approximately 44% seen only once; the top ten take 4.9%. The sequencing input was blood. These receptors originate from a girl aged 10-17 years with multiple sclerosis.

This clonotype was seen more than once but under ten times. The chain uses TRBV7-6 and TRBJ1-1; D is unresolved. Germline V gene data show CDR1 as SGHVS and CDR2 as FNYEAQ. CDR3 length: 13 residues. Trimming cost V 5 bases and J 3 bases, with 10 bases left between them. Here the CDR3 DNA reads TGTGCCAGCAGCCCATTAAGGGACACTGAAGCTTTCTTT. It yields the protein CASSPLRDTEAFF.

The V and J genes are TRBV2 and TRBJ2-2; 14 bases line up with TRBD2. The CDR3 length is 14 residues. The trim removed 6 bases at V and 6 bases at J, leaving 0 bases unmatched. Per the germline V gene, CDR1 is SNHLY and CDR2 is FYNNEI. CDR3 coding DNA: TGTGCCAGCAGGGGACTAGCGGGAGCCGGGGAGCTGTTTTTT. Translating it yields CASRGLAGAGELFF.

V is TRBV7-3 and J is TRBJ2-3, with no clear D. The CDR3 contains 16 residues. Germline V gene sequence: CDR1 SGHTA, CDR2 FQGTGA. Trimming left V 5 bases short and J 0 bases short, with 15 bases between. CDR3 DNA: TGTGCCAGCAGCCCCAACGTGCCGACTAGCACAGATACGCAGTATTTT. This sequence encodes CASSPNVPTSTDTQYF.

The table lists this clonotype with a few counts. The gene calls are TRBV14 and TRBJ2-7; 15 nucleotides agree with TRBD2. The CDR3 is 16 residues long. Germline CDR1 SGHDN, CDR2 FVKESK. The trim removed 1 base at V and 4 bases at J, leaving 2 bases unmatched. CDR3 DNA sequence: TGTGCCAGCAGCCAAGGGACTAGCGGGAGGGCATACGAGCAGTACTTC. This codes for CASSQGTSGRAYEQYF.

The chain links TRBV7-9 to TRBJ1-6; tentative D call: TRBD1 (5 bases). V was clipped by 5 bases and J by 9 bases, with 11 bases between them. Germline-derived CDR1 and CDR2 are SEHNR and FQNEAQ (reference sequence). This CDR3 has 13 residues. CDR3 in DNA: TGTGCCAGCAGCGCCTCCACAGGTTCACCCCTCCACTTT. Amino acids: CASSASTGSPLHF.

The chain couples TRBV20-1 to TRBJ1-2, with TRBD1 as a possible D gene (6 bases). The V and J ends lost 6 bases and 4 bases respectively, with 21 bases between them. This CDR3 comprises 15 residues. CDR1 and CDR2 (germline): DFQATT, SNEGSKA (reference sequence). Here the CDR3 DNA reads TGCAGTGCCAAACCGATGACAGGTCGGGGCTATGGCTACACCTTC. This sequence encodes CSAKPMTGRGYGYTF.

This clonotype has only a few counts. The CDR3 nucleotides are TGTGCCAGCAGCCAAACTACTCGACCCTCAGATACGCAGTATTTT. Translation gives CASSQTTRPSDTQYF. V usage is TRBV7-9 and J usage is TRBJ2-3; unclear D gene. The CDR3 loop spans 15 amino acids. Trimming stripped 5 bases from V and 4 bases from J, with 16 bases between. Germline CDR1 is SEHNR and CDR2 is FQNEAQ (reference sequence).

The chain uses TRBV27 and TRBJ2-1; possible D gene TRBD1, 5 bases. Per the germline V gene, CDR1 is MNHEY and CDR2 is SMNVEV (reference sequence). V was pared by 7 bases and J by 2 bases, with 18 bases between. CDR3 length: 16 residues. The CDR3 coding sequence is TGTGCCAGCAATTTTGGCCAGGGTGGCCCCTACAATGAGCAGTTCTTC. Its translation is CASNFGQGGPYNEQFF.

This clonotype was seen only a few times. V is TRBV20-1 and J is TRBJ2-3, with 7 bases identical to TRBD1. Germline V gives CDR1 DFQATT, CDR2 SNEGSKA (reference sequence). The length of the CDR3 is 13 residues. Germline trimming cut 5 bases from V and 3 bases from J; bases unmatched to any gene: 5. CDR3 protein: CSALNRGTDTQYF. The CDR3 region has the DNA TGCAGTGCTCTGAACAGGGGTACAGATACGCAGTATTTT.

The chain is built from TRBV7-9 and TRBJ2-5; D possibly matches TRBD1 or TRBD2 (5 bases each). The CDR3 length is 13 residues. Deletions cut 5 bases from V and 13 bases from J, with 20 bases between. CDR1 is SEHNR and CDR2 is FQNEAQ in the germline V gene (reference sequence). The CDR3: CASSRISGTEAYF. The CDR3 nucleotides are TGTGCCAGCAGCCGCATCTCTGGGACGGAGGCGTACTTC.

This chain links TRBV15 with TRBJ2-3; D gene ambiguous. Germline loops: CDR1 LNHNV, CDR2 YYDKDF (reference sequence). This CDR3 has 14 amino acids. Trimming removed 0 bases at V and 1 base at J, with 5 bases between. The CDR3 nucleotides read TGTGCCACCAGCAGAGATATAGGCACAGATACGCAGTATTTT. This encodes CATSRDIGTDTQYF.

The CDR3 DNA is TGCGCCAGCAGCGCCGGGACTAGCGGGAGTAGCACAGATACGCAGTATTTT. Translation: CASSAGTSGSSTDTQYF. J is TRBJ2-3 and V is TRBV5-1; TRBD2 aligns across 14 bases. CDR1 is SGHRS and CDR2 is YFSETQ in the germline V gene. Trimming removed 4 bases from V and 0 bases from J; junction bases left unmatched: 4. The length of the CDR3 is 17 residues.

The rearrangement links TRBV4-1 to TRBJ2-1; D ambiguous. The V and J ends lost 1 base and 3 bases respectively, with 7 bases between them. The germline CDR1 and CDR2 sequences are MGHRA and YSYEKL. This CDR3 spans 14 amino acids. The CDR3 here is CASSQGIDYNEQFF. CDR3 DNA: TGCGCCAGCAGCCAAGGAATCGACTACAATGAGCAGTTCTTC.

This clonotype turned up a few times. V and J are TRBV6-5 and TRBJ2-1; TRBD2 matches at 12 bases. The junction had 5 bases not matched to a gene; V was cut back by 2 bases and J by 9 bases. Germline CDR1 is MNHEY and CDR2 is SVGAGI. CDR3 length: 15 amino acids. CDR3 coding DNA: TGTGCCAGCAGTTACGCGACTAGCGGGAGAGGTGAGCAGTTCTTC. Translating gives CASSYATSGRGEQFF.

The DNA of the CDR3 is TGTGCCAGCAGCCCTCACAGGGGGCAGACTAGCACAGATACGCAGTATTTT. Translation: CASSPHRGQTSTDTQYF. The chain is built from TRBV7-3 and TRBJ2-3; the match to TRBD1 covers 9 bases. This CDR3 has 17 residues. CDR1 is SGHTA and CDR2 is FQGTGA in the germline V gene. V lost 5 bases and J lost 0; bases outside the gene matches: 9.

The genes are TRBV29-1 and TRBJ2-7, with D unclear. From germline, CDR1 is SQVTM and CDR2 ANQGSEA. The CDR3 contains 11 residues. Between the trimmed V and J ends, which lost 2 bases and 12 bases, there was a span of 14 bases. This CDR3 is CSVERDGRWYF. CDR3 bases: TGCAGCGTTGAAAGAGACGGGCGGTGGTACTTC.

The rearrangement joins TRBV27 to TRBJ2-3; 8 bases are a match to TRBD2. Germline lookup yields CDR1 MNHEY and CDR2 SMNVEV (reference sequence). The CDR3 totals 16 residues. V shed 5 bases, J shed 4 bases, and the junction held 11 bases outside the gene matches. The CDR3 loop reads CASSPPGLGDSDTQYF. The CDR3 coding sequence is TGTGCCAGCAGTCCACCGGGACTAGGGGACTCAGATACGCAGTATTTT.

The chain is built from TRBV28 and TRBJ2-3, with D perhaps TRBD1 (7 bases). V lost 11 bases to trimming and J lost 8 bases, with 41 bases between them. Germline V gives CDR1 MDHEN, CDR2 SYDVKM. This CDR3 has 20 amino acids. CDR3 nucleotides: TGTGCCCATCAACGTGGGGGGACAGTCGGACCTCTAGGGAACTCGGGTACGCAGTATTTT. Protein product: CAHQRGGTVGPLGNSGTQYF.

This chain uses TRBV6-5 with TRBJ1-5, with D tentatively TRBD1 (5 bases). The CDR3 sequence is 18 residues long. Germline CDR1 and CDR2: MNHEY and SVGAGI. V dropped 4 bases and J dropped 0 bases, with 19 bases sitting between them. The CDR3 DNA is TGTGCCAGCAGTTCTTTGCGAGCGGGGCGAGATAGCAATCAGCCCCAGCATTTT. Its protein is CASSSLRAGRDSNQPQHF.

V and J are TRBV6-4 and TRBJ2-3, with 11 positions matching TRBD2. This CDR3 spans 16 amino acids. Germline lookup yields CDR1 MRHNA and CDR2 SNTAGT. The J segment lost 3 bases and the V segment lost 2 bases, leaving 4 bases of the junction unmatched. CDR3 sequence reads: CASSDTSGSGTDTQYF. The CDR3 DNA is TGTGCCAGCAGTGACACTAGCGGGAGTGGGACAGATACGCAGTATTTT.

This clonotype was seen a handful of times. V gene TRBV6-5 combines with J gene TRBJ2-7, with D maybe TRBD1 (5 bases). Trimming took off 5 bases at V and 5 bases at J, with 16 bases between the two ends. The germline V gene encodes CDR1 MNHEY and CDR2 SVGAGI. The CDR3 has 14 residues. The CDR3 is CASSTVSKGHEQYF. The CDR3 region has the DNA TGTGCCAGCAGTACCGTCTCGAAGGGGCACGAGCAGTACTTC.

The table lists this clonotype with a few counts. The DNA of the CDR3 is TGCAGTGCTGAGACGGCCGTGGGCTCCTACGAGCAGTACTTC. Amino acids: CSAETAVGSYEQYF. The chain links TRBV20-1 to TRBJ2-7; D unresolved. Trimming removed 5 bases at V and 0 bases at J, with 14 bases between. The CDR3 spans 14 residues. Germline V lookup: CDR1 DFQATT, CDR2 SNEGSKA (reference sequence).

The J gene is TRBJ2-5, the V gene TRBV4-3, with a weak D call TRBD2 (6 bases). The CDR3 is 17 amino acids. Looked up from germline, CDR1 is LGHNA and CDR2 is YSLEER. V was trimmed by 0 bases and J by 11 bases, leaving 25 bases between them. CDR3 amino acids: CASSQDRGKGSYNEQYF. CDR3 coding DNA: TGCGCCAGCAGCCAAGATCGCGGGAAAGGATCCTACAATGAGCAGTACTTC.